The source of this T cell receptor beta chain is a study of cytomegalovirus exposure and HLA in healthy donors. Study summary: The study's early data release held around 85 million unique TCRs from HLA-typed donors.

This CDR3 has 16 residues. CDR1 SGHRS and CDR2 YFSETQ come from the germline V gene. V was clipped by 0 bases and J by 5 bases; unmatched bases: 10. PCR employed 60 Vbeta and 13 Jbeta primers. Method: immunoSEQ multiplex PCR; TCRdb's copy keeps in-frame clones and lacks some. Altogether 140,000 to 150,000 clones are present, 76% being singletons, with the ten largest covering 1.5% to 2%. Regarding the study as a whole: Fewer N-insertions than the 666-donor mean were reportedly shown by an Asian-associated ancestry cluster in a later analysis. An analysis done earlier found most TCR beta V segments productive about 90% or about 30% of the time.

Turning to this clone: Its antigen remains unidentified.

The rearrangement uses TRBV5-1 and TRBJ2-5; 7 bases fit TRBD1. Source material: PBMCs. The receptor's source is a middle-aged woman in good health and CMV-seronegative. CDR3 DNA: TGCGCCAGCAGCTTGGGGACAGGCGAATTCGCCGAGACCCAGTACTTC. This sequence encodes CASSLGTGEFAETQYF. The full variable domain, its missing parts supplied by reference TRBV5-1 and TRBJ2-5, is KAGVTQTPRYLIKTRGQQVTLSCSPISGHRSVSWYQQTPGQGLQFLFEYFSETQRNKGNFPGRFSGRQFSNSRSEMNVSTLELGDSALYLCASSLGTGEFAETQYFGPGTRLLVL.